These 15 T cell receptor beta chains were all obtained from the same sample, sequenced in a study of memory CD4+ T cells and cytomegalovirus serostatus. The sort gate was single viable CD3+CD4+CD8-CD45RO+ cells for memory CD4+ T cells. Here immunoSEQ multiplex PCR was the method, and the copy in TCRdb shows in-frame clones only, minus some. The table records tens of thousands of clones, less than 85% of them present only once. The sequencing input was memory CD4+ T cells from blood. The origin of the receptors is an adult in good health and CMV-seronegative.

J is TRBJ2-2 and V is TRBV5-8; unclear D gene. V was clipped by 4 bases and J by 4 bases, with 8 bases between them. The CDR3 totals 13 residues. The germline gives CDR1 SGHTS, CDR2 YDEGEE. In DNA, the CDR3 is TGTGCCAGCAGCCGGCAGCTCACCGGGGAGCTGTTTTTT. It codes for CASSRQLTGELFF.

The rearrangement links TRBV5-8 to TRBJ1-1; 9 bases are a match to TRBD1. CDR1 is SGHTS, CDR2 YDEGEE, per germline. With 0 bases clipped from V and 4 bases from J, the junction kept 4 bases outside the gene matches. The CDR3 length is 15 residues. The CDR3 region is CASSLDRGPGTEAFF. The CDR3 region has the DNA TGTGCCAGCAGCTTGGACAGGGGGCCGGGCACTGAAGCTTTCTTT.

The chain is built from TRBV7-9 and TRBJ1-1, with D unresolved. The CDR3 runs to 13 residues. CDR1 and CDR2 (germline): SEHNR, FQNEAQ (reference sequence). Between the trimmed V and J ends, which lost 5 bases and 0 bases, there was a span of 7 bases. CDR3 nucleotide sequence: TGTGCCAGCAGCCCCCGAGTGAACACTGAAGCTTTCTTT. This sequence encodes CASSPRVNTEAFF.

The chain joins TRBV5-4 to TRBJ2-7; weak D call: TRBD2 (5 bases). The germline V gene has CDR1 SGHNT and CDR2 YYREEE (reference sequence). Deletions cut 0 bases from V and 6 bases from J, with 10 bases between. The CDR3 has 13 residues. The CDR3 DNA is TGTGCCAGCAGCTTGGCAGAGGGTGTCGAGCAGTACTTC. It is translated as CASSLAEGVEQYF.

The CDR3 DNA follows: TGTGCCAGCAGTTTATTGGGGGAGGATTCACCCCTCCACTTT. Protein sequence: CASSLLGEDSPLHF. This chain connects TRBV27 to TRBJ1-6; possibly TRBD1 for D (5 bases). The CDR3 is made up of 14 amino acids. Germline V gene sequence: CDR1 MNHEY, CDR2 SMNVEV (reference sequence). V was trimmed by 1 base and J by 8 bases, leaving 9 bases between them.

This chain uses TRBV29-1 with TRBJ1-3; D is perhaps TRBD1 (6 bases). CDR1 and CDR2 from the germline V gene are SQVTM and ANQGSEA. V dropped 5 bases and J dropped 4 bases, with 12 bases sitting between them. The CDR3 spans 13 residues. CDR3 residues: CSVSQGNGNTIYF. The CDR3 coding sequence is TGCAGCGTTTCTCAGGGGAACGGAAACACCATATATTTT.

This sequence joins TRBV30 and TRBJ1-4; D remains unclear. The V gene's germline CDR1 is GTSNPN and CDR2 SVGIG (reference sequence). V lost 0 bases, J lost 8 bases, and 13 bases lay in between. This CDR3 comprises 14 residues. CDR3: CAWSVWESREKLFF. The CDR3 DNA is TGTGCCTGGAGTGTGTGGGAGTCCCGCGAAAAACTGTTTTTT.

This rearrangement joins TRBV4-1 to TRBJ2-5; no reliable D call. CDR1 is MGHRA and CDR2 is YSYEKL in the germline V gene. Trimming left V 0 bases short and J 5 bases short, with 13 bases between. This CDR3 is 15 amino acids long. The CDR3 DNA sequence: TGCGCCAGCAGCCAAGATGAAGCAGGCAGGGAGACCCAGTACTTC. Encoded protein: CASSQDEAGRETQYF.

The rearrangement joins TRBV5-1 to TRBJ1-2; D is unresolved. Trimming cost V 0 bases and J 5 bases, with 5 bases left between them. CDR3 length equals 12 residues. In germline, CDR1 is SGHRS, CDR2 YFSETQ. The CDR3, as DNA: TGCGCCAGCAGCTTGGATGGATATGGCTACACCTTC. It encodes CASSLDGYGYTF.

The chain couples TRBV6-4 to TRBJ2-4; 7 bases fit TRBD2. V shed 2 bases, J shed 2 bases, and the junction held 15 bases outside the gene matches. This CDR3 contains 19 residues. Germline CDR1 MRHNA, CDR2 SNTAGT. CDR3 DNA sequence: TGTGCCAGCAGTGACCCCCGGGGGGTGGGGGAACATCCCAAAAACATTCAGTACTTC. Residues: CASSDPRGVGEHPKNIQYF.

The chain carries TRBV10-3 and TRBJ1-1; a possible D gene is TRBD1 (5 bases). The V and J ends lost 3 bases and 4 bases respectively, with 12 bases between them. The CDR3 spans 14 residues. CDR1 ENHRY and CDR2 SYGVKD come from the germline V gene. Written as DNA, the CDR3 is TGTGCCATCAGTGACCTGGGCGGGGGCACTGAAGCTTTCTTT. This codes for CAISDLGGGTEAFF.

The V call is TRBV28, the J call TRBJ1-1; 7 bases agree with TRBD1. V trimming: 6 bases; J trimming: 3 bases; junction bases outside the gene matches: 7. The germline CDR1 and CDR2 sequences are MDHEN and SYDVKM. The CDR3 is made up of 14 amino acids. The CDR3 reads CASRVTGIDTEAFF. DNA of the CDR3: TGTGCCAGCAGGGTGACAGGGATTGACACTGAAGCTTTCTTT.

The chain couples TRBV7-6 to TRBJ2-7, with TRBD1 matching 9 bases. Per the germline V gene, CDR1 is SGHVS and CDR2 is FNYEAQ. The CDR3 spans 14 residues. Trimming cost V 5 bases and J 2 bases; bases outside gene matches: 4. CDR3 residues: CASSPGTGTYEQYF. DNA of the CDR3: TGTGCCAGCAGCCCTGGGACAGGGACCTACGAGCAGTACTTC.

This rearrangement joins TRBV7-2 to TRBJ1-6; D unclear. The CDR3 spans 18 residues. Looked up from germline, CDR1 is SGHTA and CDR2 is FQGNSA. Trimming took 1 base from V and 0 from J, leaving 13 bases between them. This CDR3 is CASSLVARPSSYNSPLHF. CDR3 DNA sequence: TGTGCCAGCAGCTTAGTCGCCAGGCCAAGCTCCTATAATTCACCCCTCCACTTT.

This chain joins TRBV19 and TRBJ2-2; D not certain. With 6 bases removed from V and 5 bases from J, the gap between germline ends came to 4 bases. The CDR3 length is 11 residues. Germline-derived CDR1 and CDR2 are LNHDA and SQIVND (reference sequence). CDR3 protein: CASSNTGELFF. The CDR3, as DNA: TGTGCCAGTAGCAATACCGGGGAGCTGTTTTTT.